This T cell receptor (beta chain) came from a study of cytomegalovirus exposure and HLA in healthy donors. On this clone itself: The antigen remains unidentified.

Overall study findings and caveats: Reported results showed that the classifier diagnosed cytomegalovirus status with high specificity and sensitivity.

The V end lost 8 bases, the J end lost 6 bases, and 15 bases lay between the germline ends. Germline CDR1 and CDR2: MNHNY and SVGAGI (reference sequence). This CDR3 contains 13 residues. The protocol was immunoSEQ multiplex PCR, while the TCRdb copy is restricted to in-frame clones and leaves out a portion. The profile shows under 250,000 clones, approximately 78% of them singletons. The sample was PBMCs. The chain employs TRBV6-6 and TRBJ2-3; D might be TRBD2 (7 bases). The receptor was derived from a woman in her twenties or thirties in good health and CMV-seronegative. The chain's CDR3 is CASQTGGMDTQYF. The DNA for the CDR3 is TGTGCCAGCCAGACGGGGGGCATGGATACGCAGTATTTT.